A selection of T cell receptor beta chains follows, all from one sample in a study of OX40 agonist ivuxolimab in advanced cancers. Clones were sequenced by immunoSEQ multiplex PCR, and TCRdb holds only the in-frame ones, with some missing. The sample includes tens of thousands of clones, around four fifths of them seen just once. The source material was CD4+ or CD8+ T cells sorted from blood, sampled in a trial of the OX40 agonist ivuxolimab. All receptors derive from an adult with an advanced solid tumor such as melanoma, head and neck, liver or kidney cancer. Each CDR3 is given with its conserved first and last residue. Each record gives: CDR3 DNA, CDR3 protein, V gene, J gene, D gene, clone size. A D gene is named only where the DNA matches it firmly. Clone sizes are given selectively: once, few, many, or a class where the clone is expanded.

CDR3nt: TGCGCCAGCAGCCAAGATGTCGGGTCATTCCTCGGCGAGCAGTACTTC
CDR3aa: CASSQDVGSFLGEQYF
v_gene: TRBV4-3
j_gene: TRBJ2-7
d_gene: NA
abundance: NA

CDR3nt: TGTGCCAGCAGCCCTAGCGGGGGGCCTGAGCAGTACTTC
CDR3aa: CASSPSGGPEQYF
v_gene: TRBV7-9
j_gene: TRBJ2-5
d_gene: TRBD2
abundance: NA

CDR3nt: TGTGCCAGCAGCCCCCGTCGGCCCCCTATGGGCTACACCTTC
CDR3aa: CASSPRRPPMGYTF
v_gene: TRBV12-1
j_gene: TRBJ1-2
d_gene: NA
abundance: NA

CDR3nt: TGTGCCAGCAGTTTTCGGCAGGGAGGTCAGCCCCAGCATTTT
CDR3aa: CASSFRQGGQPQHF
v_gene: TRBV27
j_gene: TRBJ1-5
d_gene: NA
abundance: NA

CDR3nt: TGTGCCAGCAGCCCCGGACAGGGTCTGGAGTCCGAAGCTTTCTTT
CDR3aa: CASSPGQGLESEAFF
v_gene: TRBV7-6
j_gene: TRBJ1-1
d_gene: TRBD1
abundance: NA

CDR3nt: TGTGCCAGCAGCTTAGGACCGGGGGGGCAAGAGACCCAGTACTTC
CDR3aa: CASSLGPGGQETQYF
v_gene: TRBV7-2
j_gene: TRBJ2-5
d_gene: TRBD2
abundance: NA

CDR3nt: TGTGCCAGCAGTGGCGGTGCAGGTGGGAGGGAGCAGTACTTC
CDR3aa: CASSGGAGGREQYF
v_gene: TRBV6-1
j_gene: TRBJ2-7
d_gene: NA
abundance: NA

CDR3nt: TGCGCCAGCAGCTTGTACTACGAGCAGTACTTC
CDR3aa: CASSLYYEQYF
v_gene: TRBV5-1
j_gene: TRBJ2-7
d_gene: NA
abundance: medium-sized

CDR3nt: TGTGCCATCGGACAGATCTTAAACTATGGCTACACCTTC
CDR3aa: CAIGQILNYGYTF
v_gene: TRBV2
j_gene: TRBJ1-2
d_gene: NA
abundance: NA

CDR3nt: TGCGCCAGCAGCCAAGGACATTCCAGGCCGGGTTACGAGCAGTACTTC
CDR3aa: CASSQGHSRPGYEQYF
v_gene: TRBV4-3
j_gene: TRBJ2-7
d_gene: NA
abundance: NA

CDR3nt: TGTGCCAGCAGCTCTCAGGGGTATCCCCTCCACTTT
CDR3aa: CASSSQGYPLHF
v_gene: TRBV11-2
j_gene: TRBJ1-6
d_gene: NA
abundance: NA

CDR3nt: TGCGCCAGCAGCCAAGAAGTCGAGGGGGTAGTGATCTACGAGCAGTACTTC
CDR3aa: CASSQEVEGVVIYEQYF
v_gene: TRBV4-3
j_gene: TRBJ2-7
d_gene: NA
abundance: NA

CDR3nt: TGTGCCAGCTCGGACGGGACGTTTTTCGAGCAGTACTTC
CDR3aa: CASSDGTFFEQYF
v_gene: TRBV12-1
j_gene: TRBJ2-7
d_gene: NA
abundance: NA

CDR3nt: TGCGCCAGCAGCTTGGGACAGGGGGCTTTGTACGAGCAGTACTTC
CDR3aa: CASSLGQGALYEQYF
v_gene: TRBV5-1
j_gene: TRBJ2-7
d_gene: TRBD1
abundance: NA

CDR3nt: TGTGCCAGCAGTCCCCAACCAACTAGCGGGGGAGACACCGGGGAGCTGTTTTTT
CDR3aa: CASSPQPTSGGDTGELFF
v_gene: TRBV28
j_gene: TRBJ2-2
d_gene: TRBD2
abundance: NA

CDR3nt: TGTGCCTGGGGGGACATTAATGAAAAACTGTTTTTT
CDR3aa: CAWGDINEKLFF
v_gene: TRBV30
j_gene: TRBJ1-4
d_gene: NA
abundance: NA

CDR3nt: TGTGCCAGCAGCGATCAGTACAATGAGCAGTTCTTC
CDR3aa: CASSDQYNEQFF
v_gene: TRBV11-2
j_gene: TRBJ2-1
d_gene: NA
abundance: NA

CDR3nt: TGTGCCACCGAGGGTGGGGCTGGGGCCGGGGAGCTGTTTTTT
CDR3aa: CATEGGAGAGELFF
v_gene: TRBV15
j_gene: TRBJ2-2
d_gene: NA
abundance: NA

CDR3nt: TGTGCCAGCAGCTCTGGCCGGGGGGGCTATGGCTACACCTTC
CDR3aa: CASSSGRGGYGYTF
v_gene: TRBV7-8
j_gene: TRBJ1-2
d_gene: NA
abundance: NA

CDR3nt: TGTGCCAGCGGATTAGGACAGAACTATAATTCACCCCTCCACTTT
CDR3aa: CASGLGQNYNSPLHF
v_gene: TRBV19
j_gene: TRBJ1-6
d_gene: NA
abundance: NA

CDR3nt: TGTGCCAGCAGTTTGGAACTGTTGGGGTACGAGCAGTACTTC
CDR3aa: CASSLELLGYEQYF
v_gene: TRBV28
j_gene: TRBJ2-7
d_gene: NA
abundance: NA

CDR3nt: TGTGCCTGGAGATGGGGGCCAACCTACGAGCAGTACTTC
CDR3aa: CAWRWGPTYEQYF
v_gene: TRBV30
j_gene: TRBJ2-7
d_gene: NA
abundance: NA

CDR3nt: TGTGCCAGCAGTGACAGGGACACCGGGGAGCTGTTTTTT
CDR3aa: CASSDRDTGELFF
v_gene: TRBV6-4
j_gene: TRBJ2-2
d_gene: NA
abundance: NA

CDR3nt: TGTGCCAGCAGCACAGGGGACAGGGGGGATCTTGTTGGCAATCAGCCCCAGCATTTT
CDR3aa: CASSTGDRGDLVGNQPQHF
v_gene: TRBV5-6
j_gene: TRBJ1-5
d_gene: TRBD1
abundance: NA

CDR3nt: TGTGCCAGCAGTTTATCTAGGGGCCCTGAAGCTTTCTTT
CDR3aa: CASSLSRGPEAFF
v_gene: TRBV28
j_gene: TRBJ1-1
d_gene: NA
abundance: NA

CDR3nt: TGTGCCAGCAGCCCGGGACAGGGGGCCCAAGAGACCCAGTACTTC
CDR3aa: CASSPGQGAQETQYF
v_gene: TRBV7-3
j_gene: TRBJ2-5
d_gene: TRBD1
abundance: once